One and the same sample provided the 11 T cell receptor beta chains below, sequenced in a study of shared clonotypes between healthy human individuals. Produced via immunoSEQ multiplex PCR; TCRdb's table is partial and in-frame only. Of 2,100,000 or so clones in the sample, more than 90% were seen once. The material sequenced was naive CD4+ T cells sorted from blood. Regarding subset: CD45RA+ positively selected. Receptors originate from a man aged 18 to 29 in good health.

CDR3 loop: CASSLGTDVGYEQYF. For the CDR3, the DNA is TGTGCCAGCAGCCTTGGGACAGACGTAGGGTACGAGCAGTACTTC. This sequence joins TRBV7-3 and TRBJ2-7; the match to TRBD1 covers 7 bases. Unmatched junction bases numbered 11, after V lost 5 bases and J lost 4 bases. The germline V gene encodes CDR1 SGHTA and CDR2 FQGTGA. The CDR3 contains 15 residues.

The chain couples TRBV12-1 to TRBJ1-4. TRBV12-1 is noted as a pseudogene. The CDR3 contains 14 residues. The DNA of the CDR3 is TGTGCCAGCAGCTTGAAGGCAGGGAGTGAAAAACTGTTTTTT. Its protein is CASSLKAGSEKLFF.

The V gene is TRBV25-1, the J gene TRBJ1-2; D unresolved. This CDR3 is built from 13 residues. Germline values: CDR1 MGHDK, CDR2 SYGVNS. V lost 2 bases and J lost 5, with 9 bases in between. Written as DNA, the CDR3 is TGTGCCAGCAGTGAAGGGTTGGGTTATGGCTACACCTTC. Translation: CASSEGLGYGYTF.

This chain joins TRBV11-3 and TRBJ2-7; D not certain. Trimming pared 4 bases from V and 3 bases from J, leaving 10 bases between. The CDR3 runs to 13 residues. The germline V gene encodes CDR1 SGHNT and CDR2 YENEEA. The CDR3 loop is CASSSGYGYEQYF. The DNA of the CDR3 is TGTGCCAGCAGCTCGGGCTACGGCTACGAGCAGTACTTC. Variable domain in full (rest from reference TRBV11-3 and TRBJ2-7): EAGVVQSPRYKIIEKKQPVAFWCNPISGHNTLYWYLQNLGQGPELLIRYENEEAVDDSQLPKDRFSAERLKGVDSTLKIQPAELGDSAVYLCASSSGYGYEQYFGPGTRLTVT.

V is TRBV6-5 and J is TRBJ1-6, with D perhaps TRBD1 (5 bases). Germline CDR1 reads MNHEY; CDR2 reads SVGAGI. The CDR3 spans 15 residues. V lost 6 bases and J lost 6, with 15 bases in between. The CDR3 coding sequence is TGTGCCAGCAGCATCGGGACCGTCCGTAATTCACCCCTCCACTTT. Its protein is CASSIGTVRNSPLHF.

This clone is a singleton in its sample. This sequence joins TRBV18 and TRBJ1-4; D is undetermined. The CDR3 covers 15 residues. Germline V CDR1 and CDR2: KGHSH, LQKENI. V was trimmed by 0 bases and J by 7 bases, leaving 12 bases between them. The CDR3, as DNA: TGTGCCAGCTCACCACCTAACGGGAATGGTGAAAAACTGTTTTTT. This encodes CASSPPNGNGEKLFF.

Details on this clone: Distinct nucleotide sequences in the sample also encode this CDR3. This sequence joins TRBV14 and TRBJ1-1; D ambiguous. In germline, CDR1 is SGHDN, CDR2 FVKESK. Trimming removed 4 bases from V and 1 base from J, with 10 bases in between. The length of the CDR3 is 14 residues. The DNA for the CDR3 is TGTGCCAGCAGCCCCCGGACGGGGAACACTGAAGCTTTCTTT. This sequence encodes CASSPRTGNTEAFF. Combining the CDR3 with reference TRBV14 and TRBJ1-1 gives the whole variable domain EAGVTQFPSHSVIEKGQTVTLRCDPISGHDNLYWYRRVMGKEIKFLLHFVKESKQDESGMPNNRFLAERTGGTYSTLKVQPAELEDSGVYFCASSPRTGNTEAFFGQGTRLTVV.

The V and J genes are TRBV10-3 and TRBJ1-2, with 7 bases fitting TRBD1. Germline values: CDR1 ENHRY, CDR2 SYGVKD. This CDR3 contains 14 residues. Losses at the gene ends were 5 bases for V and 1 base for J; bases not matched to a gene: 4. The CDR3, as DNA: TGTGCCATCAGTCCGGGACAGCTTAACTATGGCTACACCTTC. It is translated as CAISPGQLNYGYTF.

The gene calls are TRBV11-1 and TRBJ2-5, with TRBD1 identical over 8 bases. The CDR3 spans 14 residues. V lost 3 bases, J lost 3 bases, and 3 bases stayed unmatched. Germline V CDR1 and CDR2: SGHAT, FQDESV (reference sequence). The CDR3 region is CASSFTTGEETQYF. The CDR3 nucleotides read TGTGCCAGCAGCTTCACGACAGGGGAAGAGACCCAGTACTTC.

The chain couples TRBV6-7 to TRBJ1-1; 8 nucleotides agree with TRBD1. TRBV6-7 is annotated as an ORF whose role is uncertain. The CDR3 runs to 13 residues. With V trimmed by 10 bases and J by 2 bases, 6 bases remained unmatched. The CDR3 nucleotides are TGTGCCAATGGGGGACAGGCAAACACTGAAGCTTTCTTT. Translating gives CANGGQANTEAFF.

The chain is built from TRBV7-2 and TRBJ2-3; maybe TRBD1 (5 bases). Trimming pared 1 base from V and 8 bases from J, leaving 16 bases between. CDR3 size: 15 residues. Germline V gene sequence: CDR1 SGHTA, CDR2 FQGNSA. The CDR3 spells CASSLVSQGSFTQYF. Written as DNA, the CDR3 is TGTGCCAGCAGCTTAGTGAGCCAGGGCTCCTTTACGCAGTATTTT.